These T cell receptor beta chains were read from a single sample in a study of cytomegalovirus exposure and HLA in healthy donors. Produced via immunoSEQ multiplex PCR; TCRdb's table is partial and in-frame only. The sample contains 110,000 or so clones, 65% to 75% of which appear only once. Input material: PBMCs. These TCRs come from a woman aged 50 to 65 in good health and CMV-seropositive. Each CDR3 is given with its conserved first and last residue. D genes are given only for firm matches. For some rows the clone size is stated as once, few or many, or as a class when expanded; others skip it.

TRBJ1-1,TRBV4-3,few,NA,CASSQGTPDSGTEAFF,TGCGCCAGCAGCCAAGGGACCCCGGACAGCGGCACTGAAGCTTTCTTT
TRBJ1-2,TRBV6-5,NA,NA,CASTALGGDYGYTF,TGTGCCAGCACCGCTCTAGGGGGGGACTATGGCTACACCTTC
TRBJ1-3,TRBV4-3,NA,NA,CASSQLFRGSGNTIYF,TGCGCCAGCAGCCAATTATTCAGGGGATCTGGAAACACCATATATTTT
TRBJ1-1,TRBV5-1,NA,TRBD1,CASSLFQGADTEAFF,TGCGCCAGCAGCTTGTTCCAGGGGGCCGACACTGAAGCTTTCTTT
TRBJ2-2,TRBV30,NA,TRBD1,CAWSGISRDRPNTGELFF,TGTGCCTGGAGTGGCATTTCCCGGGACAGACCCAACACCGGGGAGCTGTTTTTT
TRBJ1-5,TRBV6-1,NA,NA,CASSDSSRQPQHF,TGTGCCAGCAGTGATAGCAGCCGACAGCCCCAGCATTTT
TRBJ2-4,TRBV5-1,once,TRBD1,CASNQDRLGQNIQYF,TGCGCCAGCAACCAGGACAGGTTAGGCCAAAACATTCAGTACTTC
TRBJ2-3,TRBV9,NA,TRBD2,CASSVGGTTTDTQYF,TGTGCCAGCAGCGTAGGCGGGACTACCACAGATACGCAGTATTTT
TRBJ1-2,TRBV5-1,NA,NA,CASSLTPTAGDYGYTF,TGCGCCAGCAGCTTGACCCCGACAGCGGGAGACTATGGCTACACCTTC
TRBJ2-1,TRBV7-2,NA,TRBD2,CASSSSGGTYNEQFF,TGTGCCAGCAGCTCGAGCGGGGGCACCTACAATGAGCAGTTCTTC
TRBJ2-3,TRBV11-3,once,TRBD2,CASSLGALAGGTDTQYF,TGTGCCAGCAGCTTAGGAGCACTAGCGGGGGGGACAGATACGCAGTATTTT
TRBJ2-2,TRBV19,NA,TRBD1,CASNEGQGKLSGELFF,TGTGCCAGTAATGAGGGACAGGGGAAGTTATCCGGGGAGCTGTTTTTT
TRBJ2-3,TRBV6-6,NA,TRBD2,CASRPPGLAATDTQYF,TGTGCCAGCAGACCACCGGGACTAGCGGCCACAGATACGCAGTATTTT
TRBJ1-1,TRBV9,NA,TRBD1,CASSVGDRGVWVF,TGTGCCAGCAGCGTGGGGGACAGGGGCGTTTGGGTCTTT
TRBJ2-1,TRBV7-6,NA,TRBD1,CASPTGTEYNEQFF,TGTGCCAGTCCCACCGGGACAGAATACAATGAGCAGTTCTTC
TRBJ2-3,TRBV18,NA,NA,CASSPTLASTDTQYF,TGTGCCAGCTCACCGACGCTAGCTAGCACAGATACGCAGTATTTT
TRBJ2-2,TRBV10-3,NA,TRBD1,CAISSTGGTTGELFF,TGTGCCATCAGTTCAACAGGGGGCACGACCGGGGAGCTGTTTTTT
TRBJ2-7,TRBV9,few,TRBD2,CASSGRASGSEQYF,TGTGCCAGCAGCGGCCGGGCTAGCGGGAGCGAGCAGTACTTC